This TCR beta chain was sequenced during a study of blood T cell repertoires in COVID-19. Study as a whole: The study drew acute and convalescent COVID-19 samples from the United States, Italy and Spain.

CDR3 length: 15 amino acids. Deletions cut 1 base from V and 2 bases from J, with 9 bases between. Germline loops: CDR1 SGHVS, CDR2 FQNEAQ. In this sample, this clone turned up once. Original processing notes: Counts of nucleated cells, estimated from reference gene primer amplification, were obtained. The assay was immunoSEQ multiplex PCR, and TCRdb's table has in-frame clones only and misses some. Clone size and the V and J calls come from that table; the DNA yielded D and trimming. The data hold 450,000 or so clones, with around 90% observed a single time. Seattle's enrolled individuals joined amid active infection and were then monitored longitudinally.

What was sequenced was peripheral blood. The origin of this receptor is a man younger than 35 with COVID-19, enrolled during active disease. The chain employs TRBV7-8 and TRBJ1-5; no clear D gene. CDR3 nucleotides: TGTGCCAGCAGCTTAGGAGATACGGGCAATCAGCCCCAGCATTTT. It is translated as CASSLGDTGNQPQHF.